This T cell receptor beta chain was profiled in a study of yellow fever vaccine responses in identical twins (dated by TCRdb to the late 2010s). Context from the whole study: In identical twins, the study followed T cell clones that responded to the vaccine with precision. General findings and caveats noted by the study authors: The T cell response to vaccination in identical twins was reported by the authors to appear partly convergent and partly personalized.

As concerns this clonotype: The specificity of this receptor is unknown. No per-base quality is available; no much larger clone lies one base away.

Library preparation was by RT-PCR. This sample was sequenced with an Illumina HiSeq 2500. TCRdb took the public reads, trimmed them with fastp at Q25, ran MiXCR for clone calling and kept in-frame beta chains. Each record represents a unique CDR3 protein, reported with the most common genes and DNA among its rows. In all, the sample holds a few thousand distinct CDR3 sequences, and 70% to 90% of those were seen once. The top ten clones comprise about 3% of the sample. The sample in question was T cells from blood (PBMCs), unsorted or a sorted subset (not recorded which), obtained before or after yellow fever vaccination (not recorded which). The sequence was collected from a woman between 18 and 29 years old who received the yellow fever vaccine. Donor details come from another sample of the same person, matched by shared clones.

The DNA is as follows: TGCGCCAGCAGCTCCACCGGGACTGACTACGAGCAGTACTTC. This translates into CASSSTGTDYEQYF. Recombination linked TRBV5-1 to TRBJ2-7; the D gene is perhaps TRBD2, on 6 matching bases. The CDR3 runs 14 residues from the cysteine to the phenylalanine. Just the 42-base CDR3 DNA is kept, in frame starting at base 1. The germline V gene specifies SGHRS as CDR1 and YFSETQ as CDR2. V loses 3 bases, J loses 3 bases, and the germline ends lie 13 bases apart.